What follows are 31 T cell receptor beta chains derived from one specimen sequenced in a study of metastatic and nonmetastatic thyroid tumors. Among the patients, none had received any treatment before thyroid surgery. MiXCR was used by TCRdb to re-call the PCR reads. Of 31,000 or so clones in the sample, about 17% were seen once. What was sequenced was blood. The origin of the receptors is a female donor with papillary thyroid cancer or a benign thyroid nodule (not recorded which). Some clones in this sample may be carry-over from other donors' samples.

This clone has ten or more counts. CDR3 protein: CASSLFLSDSPLHF. CDR3 DNA: TGTGCCAGTAGTCTATTCCTTTCGGATTCACCCCTCCACTTT. V usage is TRBV19 and J usage is TRBJ1-6, with D unclear. V was trimmed by 5 bases and J by 8 bases, leaving 13 bases between them. The CDR3 extends over 14 amino acids. The V gene's germline CDR1 is LNHDA and CDR2 SQIVND (reference sequence). The full variable domain, rest sourced from reference TRBV19 and TRBJ1-6, is DGGITQSPKYLFRKEGQNVTLSCEQNLNHDAMYWYRQDPGQGLRLIYYSQIVNDFQKGDIAEGYSVSREKKESFPLTVTSAQKNPTAFYLCASSLFLSDSPLHFGNGTRLTVT.

This clone was observed at least ten times. This chain links TRBV7-8 with TRBJ2-4, with 7 bases identical to TRBD2. Germline-derived CDR1 and CDR2 are SGHVS and FQNEAQ. The CDR3 sequence is 13 residues long. V shed 5 bases and J 7 bases; nucleotides not matched to a gene: 5. The CDR3 nucleotides read TGTGCCAGCAGCCTTACCGGGGGGAACATTCAGTACTTC. It yields the protein CASSLTGGNIQYF.

This clone appeared a few times. V is TRBV2 and J is TRBJ2-7; no clear D. The CDR3 consists of 12 residues. V shed 1 base and J shed 2 bases, with 3 bases lying between them. Germline-derived CDR1 and CDR2 are SNHLY and FYNNEI. The CDR3 bases are TGTGCCAGCAGTGAAGACGCCTACGAGCAGTACTTC. It codes for CASSEDAYEQYF. Combining the CDR3 with reference TRBV2 and TRBJ2-7 gives the whole variable domain EPEVTQTPSHQVTQMGQEVILRCVPISNHLYFYWYRQILGQKVEFLVSFYNNEISEKSEIFDDQFSVERPDGSNFTLKIRSTKLEDSAMYFCASSEDAYEQYFGPGTRLTVT.

By frequency in the sample, this clone is medium-sized. This chain uses TRBV6-2 or TRBV6-3 with TRBJ2-7; 7 bases map to TRBD2. This CDR3 region has 17 residues. V shed 2 bases and J 3 bases; nucleotides not matched to a gene: 13. Germline V gene data show CDR1 as MNHEY and CDR2 as SVGEGT. The CDR3 nucleotides are TGTGCCAGCAGTTACGCCCGACCGGGACTATCAATCTACGAGCAGTACTTC. It encodes CASSYARPGLSIYEQYF.

The rearrangement joins TRBV19 to TRBJ1-6; D remains ambiguous. Germline CDR1 is LNHDA and CDR2 is SQIVND (reference sequence). The CDR3 runs to 12 residues. V lost 5 bases and J lost 10, with 9 bases in between. CDR3 in amino acids: CASSPNSSPLHF. The CDR3 DNA is TGTGCCAGTAGTCCAAACAGCTCACCCCTCCACTTT.

This clone was seen ten or more times. V is TRBV7-2 and J is TRBJ2-1; D not certain. The CDR3 loop spans 12 amino acids. CDR1 and CDR2 from the germline V gene are SGHTA and FQGNSA. V lost 5 bases and J 10 bases, leaving 12 bases between the germline ends. In DNA, the CDR3 is TGTGCCAGCAGCCGCCAAATAGACGAGCAGTTCTTC. Amino acid sequence: CASSRQIDEQFF.

Worth noting for this clone: This may be a read error, as it is one base from a much larger clone. The chain has TRBV27 and TRBJ2-5; tentative D call: TRBD2 (7 bases). The CDR3 has 16 amino acids. V lost 4 bases and J 4 bases, leaving 19 bases between the germline ends. Germline CDR1 and CDR2: MNHEY and SMNVEV (reference sequence). The CDR3 loop is CASSSWDGGRAETQYF. The DNA for the CDR3 is TGTGCCAGCAGTTCTTGGGACGGGGGGCGGGCAGAGACCCAGTACTTC.

This clone was seen ten or more times. The V and J genes are TRBV4-2 and TRBJ2-7; 12 bases are shared with TRBD2. The CDR3 runs 15 residues. The germline gives CDR1 LGHNA, CDR2 YNFKEQ. Germline trimming cut 5 bases from V and 3 bases from J; bases unmatched to any gene: 5. The CDR3 spells CASSAWTSGVYEQYF. The DNA for the CDR3 is TGTGCCAGCAGCGCTTGGACTAGCGGGGTCTACGAGCAGTACTTC.

At least ten counts were recorded for this clone. The chain's CDR3 is CASSHDGFDEQYF. The CDR3, as DNA: TGTGCCAGCTCACACGATGGGTTCGACGAGCAGTACTTC. The chain recombines TRBV18 with TRBJ2-7; no reliable D call. The CDR3 consists of 13 residues. Germline CDR1 reads KGHSH; CDR2 reads LQKENI. V lost 4 bases and J 5 bases, leaving 12 bases between the germline ends.

Points on this clone: The junction shows a germline mismatch at one end, possibly a read error. The J gene is TRBJ2-7, the V gene TRBV5-4, with 8 bases identical to TRBD1. Looked up from germline, CDR1 is SGHNT and CDR2 is YYREEE (reference sequence). The CDR3 is 14 residues long. CDR3 sequence: CASSPLDRAYGQYF. CDR3 nucleotide sequence: TGTGCCAGCAGCCCATTGGACAGGGCATACGGGCAGTACTTC.

This clone was seen repeatedly, ten times or more. This chain joins TRBV11-2 and TRBJ2-3, with D maybe TRBD2 (6 bases). V gave up 8 bases and J gave up 0 bases, with 18 bases separating them. The CDR3 consists of 16 residues. Germline CDR1 and CDR2: SGHAT and FQNNGV. CDR3 amino acids: CASHNRDAGSTDTQYF. The CDR3, as DNA: TGTGCCAGCCACAACCGGGACGCGGGAAGCACAGATACGCAGTATTTT. The whole variable domain, remainder taken from reference TRBV11-2 and TRBJ2-3, is EAGVAQSPRYKIIEKRQSVAFWCNPISGHATLYWYQQILGQGPKLLIQFQNNGVVDDSQLPKDRFSAERLKGVDSTLKIQPAKLEDSAVYLCASHNRDAGSTDTQYFGPGTRLTVL.

This clone has a count of ten or more. The chain uses TRBV30 and TRBJ2-1; D unclear. The V and J ends lost 1 base and 2 bases respectively, with 9 bases between them. The CDR3 contains 14 residues. Germline CDR1 is GTSNPN and CDR2 is SVGIG (reference sequence). CDR3 coding DNA: TGTGCCTGGAGTGAGGTTTTAACCTACAATGAGCAGTTCTTC. It specifies CAWSEVLTYNEQFF. The whole variable domain, filled in from reference TRBV30 and TRBJ2-1, reads SQTIHQWPATLVQPVGSPLSLECTVEGTSNPNLYWYRQAAGRGLQLLFYSVGIGQISSEVPQNLSASRPQDRQFILSSKKLLLSDSGFYLCAWSEVLTYNEQFFGPGTRLTVL.

A word on this clone: This may stem from a read error, because a much larger clone lies one nucleotide away. At the DNA level, this CDR3 is encoded by other sequences in the same sample as well. The rearrangement joins TRBV6-4 to TRBJ2-2; D call uncertain. V was pared by 0 bases and J by 6 bases, with 11 bases between. The germline V gene encodes CDR1 MRHNA and CDR2 SNTAGT. This CDR3 contains 15 residues. CDR3 amino acids: CASSDSTDGAGELFF. CDR3 nucleotides: TGTGCCAGCAGTGACTCAACCGACGGCGCCGGGGAGCTGTTTTTT.

This clone was seen at least ten times. This rearrangement joins TRBV5-4 to TRBJ2-3; tentative D call: TRBD2 (6 bases). Looked up from germline, CDR1 is SGHNT and CDR2 is YYREEE (reference sequence). The CDR3 loop spans 17 amino acids. V dropped 2 bases and J dropped 2 bases, with 18 bases sitting between them. CDR3 loop: CASSFSHERVDTDTQYF. The CDR3 DNA is TGTGCCAGCAGCTTTAGTCACGAGCGGGTAGACACAGATACGCAGTATTTT.

The sample holds many counts of this clone. The CDR3 here is CASSLREGLTEAFF. DNA for the CDR3: TGTGCCAGCAGTTTACGGGAGGGGCTCACTGAAGCTTTCTTT. The chain couples TRBV12-3 or TRBV12-4 to TRBJ1-1; D may be TRBD1 (5 bases). The CDR3 extends over 14 amino acids. With 2 bases removed from V and 4 bases from J, the gap between germline ends came to 11 bases.

This clone showed up many times. A much larger clonotype is one base distant, so this may be a read error. The conserved closing phenylalanine or tryptophan is absent in this CDR3, likely reflecting a read error. The V gene is TRBV9, the J gene TRBJ1-2; D gene ambiguous. CDR1 is SGDLS and CDR2 is YYNGEE in the germline V gene. Deletions cut 3 bases from V and 8 bases from J, with 14 bases between. The CDR3 is 13 residues long. CDR3 nucleotides: TGTGCCAGCAGCGAGGACCCGTTCGGGGGCTACACCCTC. Protein sequence: CASSEDPFGGYTL.

This clone was seen repeatedly, ten times or more. The rearrangement joins TRBV12-3 or TRBV12-4 to TRBJ2-2; the match to TRBD2 covers 12 bases. V gave up 6 bases and J gave up 5 bases; unmatched junction bases: 7. The CDR3 loop spans 16 amino acids. DNA for the CDR3: TGTGCCAGCAGCCCACTAGCGGGAGGAGGGACCGGGGAGCTGTTTTTT. Its protein is CASSPLAGGGTGELFF.

This clone came up many times. The V and J genes are TRBV5-1 and TRBJ2-1; 15 positions agree with TRBD2. V shed 1 base, J shed 8 bases, and the junction held 7 bases outside the gene matches. Germline V gene sequence: CDR1 SGHRS, CDR2 YFSETQ. This CDR3 spans 17 amino acids. The CDR3 DNA reads as TGCGCCAGCAGCTTGCCCTGGACTAGCGGGAGGGCCGATGAGCAGTTCTTC. Translating it yields CASSLPWTSGRADEQFF.

This clone was picked up a small number of times. The gene calls are TRBV6-2 or TRBV6-3 and TRBJ1-2, with no clear D. Germline assignment: CDR1 MNHEY and CDR2 SVGEGT. This CDR3 has 14 residues. The V end lost 0 bases, the J end lost 4 bases, and 9 bases lay between the germline ends. CDR3 residues: CASSYSLDFYGYTF. CDR3 coding DNA: TGTGCCAGCAGTTACTCCCTGGATTTCTATGGCTACACCTTC.

This clone was found many times. This rearrangement joins TRBV30 to TRBJ1-1, with 9 bases aligning to TRBD1. After removal of 3 bases from V and 4 bases from J, the junction contained 9 bases not matched to a gene. The germline V gene encodes CDR1 GTSNPN and CDR2 SVGIG (reference sequence). This CDR3 contains 15 residues. Here the CDR3 DNA reads TGTGCCTGGAGCCTTCGGGACAGGGAAGCCACTGAAGCTTTCTTT. Translation: CAWSLRDREATEAFF.

In its sample, this clone was seen many times. This chain connects TRBV19 to TRBJ2-7; perhaps TRBD2 as D (5 bases). This CDR3 is built from 14 residues. In germline, CDR1 is LNHDA, CDR2 SQIVND (reference sequence). The V gene lost 3 bases and the J gene lost 0 bases, with 9 bases spanning the gap. In DNA, the CDR3 is TGTGCCAGTAGTATTGGTGGAGGCTCCTACGAGCAGTACTTC. It encodes CASSIGGGSYEQYF.

Many counts were recorded for this clone. The gene calls are TRBV7-9 and TRBJ2-4; 11 bases agree with TRBD1. The CDR3 totals 15 residues. Looked up from germline, CDR1 is SEHNR and CDR2 is FQNEAQ (reference sequence). V lost 5 bases and J lost 6; bases outside the gene matches: 6. For the CDR3, the DNA is TGTGCCAGCAGCAGAGGTGGGACAGGGGGAAACATTCAGTACTTC. This translates into CASSRGGTGGNIQYF.

This clone was seen ten or more times. The chain employs TRBV11-1 and TRBJ2-5; D perhaps matches TRBD1 (6 bases). With 2 bases removed from V and 4 bases from J, the gap between germline ends came to 23 bases. This CDR3 spans 18 amino acids. Germline CDR1 reads SGHAT; CDR2 reads FQDESV (reference sequence). This CDR3 reads CASSLLVGELEGGETQYF. The DNA of the CDR3 is TGTGCCAGCAGCTTATTAGTTGGCGAACTCGAAGGGGGAGAGACCCAGTACTTC.

This clone showed up many times. The rearrangement joins TRBV5-5 to TRBJ2-5; TRBD1 matches at 10 bases. This CDR3 has 16 residues. Losses at the gene ends were 0 bases for V and 1 base for J; bases not matched to a gene: 3. Germline V CDR1 and CDR2: SGHKS, YYEKEE (reference sequence). The CDR3 DNA sequence: TGTGCCAGCAGCTTGGGGACAGGGGGAATCCAAGAGACCCAGTACTTC. Encoded protein: CASSLGTGGIQETQYF.

J is TRBJ1-1 and V is TRBV6-6; possible D gene TRBD1, 5 bases. Germline CDR1 MNHNY, CDR2 SVGAGI (reference sequence). V shed 0 bases and J shed 1 base, with 12 bases lying between them. This CDR3 contains 16 residues. In DNA form, the CDR3 reads TGTGCCAGCAGTTACTCGAAATGGGGGACGAACACTGAAGCTTTCTTT. It specifies CASSYSKWGTNTEAFF.

Within the sample, this clone is medium-sized (0.01 to 0.1%). This rearrangement joins TRBV2 to TRBJ2-7; a possible D gene is TRBD2 (5 bases). V was cut by 8 bases and J by 5 bases, with 16 bases left in between. The CDR3 totals 13 residues. CDR1 is SNHLY, CDR2 FYNNEI, per germline. CDR3 region: CASGGPFEDEQYF. Written as DNA, the CDR3 is TGTGCCAGCGGAGGACCGTTCGAGGACGAGCAGTACTTC.

By sample fraction, this clone is medium-sized (0.01 to 0.1%). The V gene is TRBV28, the J gene TRBJ2-7; tentative D call: TRBD2 (6 bases). The germline gives CDR1 MDHEN, CDR2 SYDVKM. The CDR3 runs 15 residues. With 5 bases removed from V and 3 bases from J, the gap between germline ends came to 17 bases. The CDR3 DNA reads as TGTGCCAGCAGTCCCCTCTCGGGAGCGAGCTACGAGCAGTACTTC. As protein: CASSPLSGASYEQYF.

The CDR3 loop reads CASRTNTESYGYTF. The CDR3 DNA sequence: TGTGCCAGCAGAACTAATACGGAAAGCTATGGCTACACCTTC. The chain joins TRBV6-1 to TRBJ1-2; the D is unclear. The length of the CDR3 is 14 residues. The germline V gene encodes CDR1 MNHNS and CDR2 SASEGT. With 6 bases removed from V and 4 bases from J, the gap between germline ends came to 15 bases.

The rearrangement uses TRBV6-2 or TRBV6-3 and TRBJ1-5; TRBD1 matches at 8 bases. Trimming took 7 bases from V and 2 from J; bases not matched to a gene: 19. The CDR3 is 19 residues long. Germline V lookup: CDR1 MNHEY, CDR2 SVGEGT. CDR3 sequence (DNA): TGTGCCAGCACCACCCAGATGGGACAGGTTACTGGGGGCAATCAGCCCCAGCATTTT. It codes for CASTTQMGQVTGGNQPQHF.

This clone was observed at least ten times. The chain combines TRBV5-1 with TRBJ2-3; perhaps TRBD1 as D (5 bases). CDR3 length: 15 residues. Trimming stripped 2 bases from V and 0 bases from J, with 10 bases between. CDR1 and CDR2 from the germline V gene are SGHRS and YFSETQ. The CDR3 nucleotides are TGCGCCAGCAGCTTACAGGTACCTAGCACAGATACGCAGTATTTT. It is translated as CASSLQVPSTDTQYF.

This clone showed up many times. This rearrangement joins TRBV10-2 to TRBJ1-1; TRBD1 agrees at 8 bases. CDR3 length: 13 amino acids. V shed 6 bases and J 1 base; nucleotides not matched to a gene: 1. CDR1 is WSHSY, CDR2 SAAADI, per germline. CDR3 residues: CASRGQGNTEAFF. The CDR3 region has the DNA TGCGCCAGCAGAGGACAGGGGAACACTGAAGCTTTCTTT.